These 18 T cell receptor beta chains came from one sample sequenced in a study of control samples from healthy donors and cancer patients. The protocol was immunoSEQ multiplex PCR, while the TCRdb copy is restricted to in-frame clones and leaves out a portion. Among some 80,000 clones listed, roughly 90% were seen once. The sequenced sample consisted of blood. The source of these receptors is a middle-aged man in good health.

The CDR3 spells CASQDPGEANYGYTF. The CDR3 nucleotides are TGTGCCAGCCAGGACCCTGGAGAAGCTAACTATGGCTACACCTTC. The chain carries TRBV5-4 and TRBJ1-2; D is ambiguous. V lost 7 bases and J 0 bases, leaving 16 bases between the germline ends. The CDR3 spans 15 residues. The germline CDR1 and CDR2 sequences are SGHNT and YYREEE (reference sequence).

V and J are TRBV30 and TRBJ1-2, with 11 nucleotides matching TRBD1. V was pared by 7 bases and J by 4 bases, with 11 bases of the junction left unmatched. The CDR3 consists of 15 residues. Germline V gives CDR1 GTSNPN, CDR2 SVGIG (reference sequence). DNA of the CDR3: TGTGCCTCCTCCCGGGACAGGGGGGCCATCTATGGCTACACCTTC. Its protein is CASSRDRGAIYGYTF.

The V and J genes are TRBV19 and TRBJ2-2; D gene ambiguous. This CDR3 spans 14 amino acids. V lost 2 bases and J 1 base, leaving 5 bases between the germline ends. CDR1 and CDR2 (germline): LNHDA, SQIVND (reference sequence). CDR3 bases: TGTGCCAGTAGTATAAACCAGAACACCGGGGAGCTGTTTTTT. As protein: CASSINQNTGELFF. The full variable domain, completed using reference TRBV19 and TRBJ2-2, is DGGITQSPKYLFRKEGQNVTLSCEQNLNHDAMYWYRQDPGQGLRLIYYSQIVNDFQKGDIAEGYSVSREKKESFPLTVTSAQKNPTAFYLCASSINQNTGELFFGEGSRLTVL.

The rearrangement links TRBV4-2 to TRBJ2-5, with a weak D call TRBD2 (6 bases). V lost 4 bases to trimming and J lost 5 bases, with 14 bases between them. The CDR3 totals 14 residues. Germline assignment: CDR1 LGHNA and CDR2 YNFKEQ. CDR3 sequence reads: CASSRSGPGETQYF. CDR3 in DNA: TGTGCCAGCAGCCGTAGCGGCCCGGGGGAGACCCAGTACTTC.

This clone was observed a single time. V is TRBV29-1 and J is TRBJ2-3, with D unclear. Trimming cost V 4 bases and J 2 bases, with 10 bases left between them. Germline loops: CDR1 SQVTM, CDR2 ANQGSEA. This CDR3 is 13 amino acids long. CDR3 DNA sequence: TGCAGCGTTGCTAGGATACTCACAGATACGCAGTATTTT. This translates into CSVARILTDTQYF.

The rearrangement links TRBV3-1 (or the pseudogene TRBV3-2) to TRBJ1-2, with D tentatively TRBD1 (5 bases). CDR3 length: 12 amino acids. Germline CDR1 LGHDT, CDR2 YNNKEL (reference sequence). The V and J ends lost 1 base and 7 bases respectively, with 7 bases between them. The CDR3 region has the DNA TGTGCCAGCAGCCAAGGACAGTGTGGCTACACCTTC. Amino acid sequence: CASSQGQCGYTF.

In nucleotides, the CDR3 is TGCAGCGTTCTAAGGACGGTGAACACTGAAGCTTTCTTT. Protein: CSVLRTVNTEAFF. This chain uses TRBV29-1 with TRBJ1-1; D call uncertain. Trimming shortened V by 5 bases and J by 0 bases, and 10 bases separated the two germline ends. The germline V gene encodes CDR1 SQVTM and CDR2 ANQGSEA. The CDR3 loop spans 13 amino acids. Drawing the rest from reference TRBV29-1 and TRBJ1-1, the complete variable domain is SAVISQKPSRDICQRGTSLTIQCQVDSQVTMMFWYRQQPGQSLTLIATANQGSEATYESGFVIDKFPISRPNLTFSTLTVSNMSPEDSSIYLCSVLRTVNTEAFFGQGTRLTVV.

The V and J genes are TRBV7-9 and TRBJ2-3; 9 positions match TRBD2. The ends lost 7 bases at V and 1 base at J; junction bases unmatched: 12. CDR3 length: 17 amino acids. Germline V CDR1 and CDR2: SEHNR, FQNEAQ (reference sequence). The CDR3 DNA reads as TGTGCCAGCAATGAGAAGTCGGCTAGCGGGGGCACAGATACGCAGTATTTT. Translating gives CASNEKSASGGTDTQYF. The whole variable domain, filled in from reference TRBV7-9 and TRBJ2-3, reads DTGVSQNPRHKITKRGQNVTFRCDPISEHNRLYWYRQTLGQGPEFLTYFQNEAQLEKSRLLSDRFSAERPKGSFSTLEIQRTEQGDSAMYLCASNEKSASGGTDTQYFGPGTRLTVL.

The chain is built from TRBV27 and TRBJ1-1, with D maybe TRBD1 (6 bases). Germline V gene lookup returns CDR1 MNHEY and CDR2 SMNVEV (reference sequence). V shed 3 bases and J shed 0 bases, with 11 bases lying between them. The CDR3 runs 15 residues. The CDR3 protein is CASSLGAGVNTEAFF. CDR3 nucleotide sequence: TGTGCCAGCAGTTTGGGGGCAGGGGTGAACACTGAAGCTTTCTTT.

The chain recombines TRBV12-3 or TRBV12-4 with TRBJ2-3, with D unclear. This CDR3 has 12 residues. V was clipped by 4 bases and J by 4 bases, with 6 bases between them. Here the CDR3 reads CASSYAADTQYF. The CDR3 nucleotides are TGTGCCAGCAGTTATGCAGCAGATACGCAGTATTTT.

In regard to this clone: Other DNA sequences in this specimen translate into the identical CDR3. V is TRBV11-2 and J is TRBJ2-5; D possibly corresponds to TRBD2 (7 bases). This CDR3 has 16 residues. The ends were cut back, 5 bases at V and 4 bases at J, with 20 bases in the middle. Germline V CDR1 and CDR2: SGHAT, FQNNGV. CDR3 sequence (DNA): TGTGCCAGCAGCGGGCGAAGACTGGCGGGGGCAGAGACCCAGTACTTC. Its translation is CASSGRRLAGAETQYF.

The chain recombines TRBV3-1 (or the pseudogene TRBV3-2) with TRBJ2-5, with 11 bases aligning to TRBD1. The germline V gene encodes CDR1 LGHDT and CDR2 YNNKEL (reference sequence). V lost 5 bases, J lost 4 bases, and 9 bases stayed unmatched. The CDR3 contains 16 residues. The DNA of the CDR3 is TGTGCCAGCAGCGGGGACAGGGGGTTGGGTGGAGAGACCCAGTACTTC. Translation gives CASSGDRGLGGETQYF.

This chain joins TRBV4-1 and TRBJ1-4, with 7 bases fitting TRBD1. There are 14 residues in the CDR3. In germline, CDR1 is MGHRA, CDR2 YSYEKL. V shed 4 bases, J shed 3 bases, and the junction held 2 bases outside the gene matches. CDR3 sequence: CASSLGTANEKLFF. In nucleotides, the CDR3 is TGCGCCAGCAGCCTCGGGACAGCTAATGAAAAACTGTTTTTT.

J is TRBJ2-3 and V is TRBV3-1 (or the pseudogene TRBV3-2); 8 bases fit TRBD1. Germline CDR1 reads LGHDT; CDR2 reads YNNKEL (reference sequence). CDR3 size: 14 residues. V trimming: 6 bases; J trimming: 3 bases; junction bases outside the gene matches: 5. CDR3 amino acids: CASSRQGPTDTQYF. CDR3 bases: TGTGCCAGCAGTCGACAGGGGCCGACAGATACGCAGTATTTT.

CDR3 bases: TGTGCCAGCAGTTACGCAGGGGGGACCGGGGAGCTGTTTTTT. Translating it yields CASSYAGGTGELFF. The chain recombines TRBV6-5 with TRBJ2-2; possibly TRBD1 for D (7 bases). Germline values: CDR1 MNHEY, CDR2 SVGAGI. CDR3 length: 14 amino acids. The V end lost 2 bases, the J end lost 5 bases, and 9 bases lay between the germline ends.

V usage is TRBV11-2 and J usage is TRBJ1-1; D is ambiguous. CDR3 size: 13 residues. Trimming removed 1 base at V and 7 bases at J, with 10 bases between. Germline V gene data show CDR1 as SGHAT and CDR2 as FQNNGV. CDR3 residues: CASSLAATGEAFF. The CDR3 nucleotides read TGTGCCAGCAGCTTAGCCGCGACGGGTGAAGCTTTCTTT.

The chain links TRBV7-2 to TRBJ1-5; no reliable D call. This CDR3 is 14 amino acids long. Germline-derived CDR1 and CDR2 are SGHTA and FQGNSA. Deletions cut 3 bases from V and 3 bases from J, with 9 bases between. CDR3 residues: CASSFLQFNQPQHF. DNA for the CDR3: TGTGCCAGCAGCTTCTTACAATTCAATCAGCCCCAGCATTTT.

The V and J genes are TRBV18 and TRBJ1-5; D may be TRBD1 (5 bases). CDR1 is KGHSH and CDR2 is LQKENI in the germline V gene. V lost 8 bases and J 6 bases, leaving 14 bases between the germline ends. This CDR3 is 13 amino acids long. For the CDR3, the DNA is TGTGCCAGCCTCAAACAGGTTGGTCAGCCCCAGCATTTT. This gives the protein CASLKQVGQPQHF. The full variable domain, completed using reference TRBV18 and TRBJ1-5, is NAGVMQNPRHLVRRRGQEARLRCSPMKGHSHVYWYRQLPEEGLKFMVYLQKENIIDESGMPKERFSAEFPKEGPSILRIQQVVRGDSAAYFCASLKQVGQPQHFGDGTRLSIL.